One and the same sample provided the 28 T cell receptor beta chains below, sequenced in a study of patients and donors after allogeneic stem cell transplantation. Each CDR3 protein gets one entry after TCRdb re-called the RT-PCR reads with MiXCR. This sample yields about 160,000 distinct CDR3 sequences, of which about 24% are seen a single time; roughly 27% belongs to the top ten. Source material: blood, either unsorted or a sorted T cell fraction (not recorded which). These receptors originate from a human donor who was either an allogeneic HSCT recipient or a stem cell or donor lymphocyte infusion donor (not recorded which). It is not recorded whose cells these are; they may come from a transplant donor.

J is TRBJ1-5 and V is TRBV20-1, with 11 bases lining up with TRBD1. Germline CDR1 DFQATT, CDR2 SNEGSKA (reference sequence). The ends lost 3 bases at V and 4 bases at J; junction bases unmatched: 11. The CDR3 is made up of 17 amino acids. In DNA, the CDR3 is TGCAGTGCTAGCTGCTCAGGGGGGACAGGGGGTAATCAGCCCCAGCATTTT. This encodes CSASCSGGTGGNQPQHF.

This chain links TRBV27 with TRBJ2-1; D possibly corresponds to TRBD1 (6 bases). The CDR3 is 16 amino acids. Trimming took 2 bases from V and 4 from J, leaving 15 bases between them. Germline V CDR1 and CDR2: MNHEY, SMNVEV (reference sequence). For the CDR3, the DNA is TGTGCCAGCAGTTTAGCCAGGGGCGAGATATACAATGAGCAGTTCTTC. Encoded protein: CASSLARGEIYNEQFF.

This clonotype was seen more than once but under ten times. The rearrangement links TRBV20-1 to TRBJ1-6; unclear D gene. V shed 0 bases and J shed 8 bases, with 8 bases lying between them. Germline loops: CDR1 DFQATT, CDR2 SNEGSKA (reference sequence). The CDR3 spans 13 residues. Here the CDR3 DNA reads TGCAGTGCTAGAGATTTTGAGTATTCACCCCTCCACTTT. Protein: CSARDFEYSPLHF.

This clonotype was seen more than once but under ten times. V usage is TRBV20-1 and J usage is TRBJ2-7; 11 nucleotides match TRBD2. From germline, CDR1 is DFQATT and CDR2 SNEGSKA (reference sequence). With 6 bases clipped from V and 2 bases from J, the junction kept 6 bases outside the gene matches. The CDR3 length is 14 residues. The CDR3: CSALAGGGTYEQYF. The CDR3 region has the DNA TGCAGTGCGCTAGCGGGAGGCGGAACCTACGAGCAGTACTTC.

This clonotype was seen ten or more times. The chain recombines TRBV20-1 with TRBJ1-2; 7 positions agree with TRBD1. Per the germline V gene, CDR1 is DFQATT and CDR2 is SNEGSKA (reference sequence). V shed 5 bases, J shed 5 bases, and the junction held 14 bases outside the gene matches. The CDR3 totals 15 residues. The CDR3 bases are TGCAGTGCTTCAGGACAGGTGGAGGGGATATATGGCTACACCTTC. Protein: CSASGQVEGIYGYTF.

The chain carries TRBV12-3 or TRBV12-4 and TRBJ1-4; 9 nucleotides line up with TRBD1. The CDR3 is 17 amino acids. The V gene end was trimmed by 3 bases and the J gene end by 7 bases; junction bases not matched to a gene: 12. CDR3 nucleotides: TGTGCCAGCAGTTTCCGTCGTCCACAGGGGGCGAGTGAAAAACTGTTTTTT. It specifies CASSFRRPQGASEKLFF.

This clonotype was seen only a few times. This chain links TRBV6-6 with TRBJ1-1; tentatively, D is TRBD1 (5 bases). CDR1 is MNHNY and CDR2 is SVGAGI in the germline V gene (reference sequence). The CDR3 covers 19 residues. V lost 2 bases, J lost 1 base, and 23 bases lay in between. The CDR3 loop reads CASSYPMGRVASGNTEAFF. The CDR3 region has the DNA TGTGCCAGCAGTTACCCTATGGGCAGGGTCGCATCCGGGAACACTGAAGCTTTCTTT.

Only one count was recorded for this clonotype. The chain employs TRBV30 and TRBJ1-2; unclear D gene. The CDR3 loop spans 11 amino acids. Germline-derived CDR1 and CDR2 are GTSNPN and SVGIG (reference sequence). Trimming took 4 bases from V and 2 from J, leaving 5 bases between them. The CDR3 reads CAWTENYGYTF. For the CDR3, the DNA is TGTGCCTGGACGGAGAACTATGGCTACACCTTC.

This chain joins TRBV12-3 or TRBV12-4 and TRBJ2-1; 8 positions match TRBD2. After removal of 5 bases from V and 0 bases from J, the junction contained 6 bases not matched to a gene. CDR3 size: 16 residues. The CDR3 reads CASSAWTSSSYNEQFF. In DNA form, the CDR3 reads TGTGCCAGCAGTGCATGGACTAGCAGCTCCTACAATGAGCAGTTCTTC.

The CDR3 DNA follows: TGTGCCAGCAGTTTATCAGGACGGAGAAACACCATATATTTT. Protein: CASSLSGRRNTIYF. The chain carries TRBV28 and TRBJ1-3; D ambiguous. Trimming stripped 1 base from V and 5 bases from J, with 9 bases between. The CDR3 spans 14 residues. Germline CDR1 and CDR2: MDHEN and SYDVKM.

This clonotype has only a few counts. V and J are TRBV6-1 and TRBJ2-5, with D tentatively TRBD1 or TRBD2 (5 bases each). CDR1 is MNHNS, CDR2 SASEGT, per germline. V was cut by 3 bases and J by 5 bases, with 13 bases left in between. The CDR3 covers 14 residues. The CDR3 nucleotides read TGTGCCAGCAGTGATGGGACGGCTCGGGAGACCCAGTACTTC. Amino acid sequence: CASSDGTARETQYF.

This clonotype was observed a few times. The CDR3 reads CSAVTGYSYEQYF. CDR3 in DNA: TGCAGTGCTGTGACAGGGTACTCCTACGAGCAGTACTTC. The chain combines TRBV20-1 with TRBJ2-7; TRBD1 aligns across 7 bases. This CDR3 contains 13 residues. In germline, CDR1 is DFQATT, CDR2 SNEGSKA (reference sequence). The junction had 4 bases not matched to a gene; V was cut back by 5 bases and J by 0 bases.

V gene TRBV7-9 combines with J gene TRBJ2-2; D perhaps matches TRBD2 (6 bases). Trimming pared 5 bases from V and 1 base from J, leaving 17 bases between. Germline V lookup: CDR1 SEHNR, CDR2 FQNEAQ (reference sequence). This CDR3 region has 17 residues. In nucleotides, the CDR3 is TGTGCCAGCAGCCACAAGGACGGGGGTGTGAACACCGGGGAGCTGTTTTTT. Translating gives CASSHKDGGVNTGELFF.

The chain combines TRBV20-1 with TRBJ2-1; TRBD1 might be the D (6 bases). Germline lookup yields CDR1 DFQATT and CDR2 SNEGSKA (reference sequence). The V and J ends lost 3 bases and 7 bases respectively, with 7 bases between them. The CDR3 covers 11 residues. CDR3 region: CSASRGNEQFF. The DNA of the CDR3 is TGCAGTGCTAGTAGGGGGAATGAGCAGTTCTTC.

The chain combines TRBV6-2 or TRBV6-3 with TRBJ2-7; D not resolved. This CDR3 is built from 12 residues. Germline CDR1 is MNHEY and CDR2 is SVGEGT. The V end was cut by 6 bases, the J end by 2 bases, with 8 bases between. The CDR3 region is CASSDPPYEQYF. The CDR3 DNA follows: TGTGCCAGCAGCGACCCTCCCTACGAGCAGTACTTC.

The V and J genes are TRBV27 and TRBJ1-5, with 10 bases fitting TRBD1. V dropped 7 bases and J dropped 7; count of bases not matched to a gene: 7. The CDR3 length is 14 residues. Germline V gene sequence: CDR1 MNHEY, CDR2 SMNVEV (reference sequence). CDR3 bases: TGTGCCAGCACCAGGACAGGGGGTGAGCAGCCCCAGCATTTT. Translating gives CASTRTGGEQPQHF.

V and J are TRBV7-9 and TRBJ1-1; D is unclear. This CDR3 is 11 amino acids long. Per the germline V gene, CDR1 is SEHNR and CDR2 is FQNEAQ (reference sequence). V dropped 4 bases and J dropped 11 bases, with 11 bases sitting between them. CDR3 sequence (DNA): TGTGCCAGCAGCTCCCAGGATGAGGCTTTCTTT. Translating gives CASSSQDEAFF.

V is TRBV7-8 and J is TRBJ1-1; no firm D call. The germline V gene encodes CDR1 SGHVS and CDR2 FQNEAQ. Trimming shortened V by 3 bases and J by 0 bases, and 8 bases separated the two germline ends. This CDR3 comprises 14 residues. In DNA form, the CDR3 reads TGTGCCAGCAGCTTTGGGGTTATGAACACTGAAGCTTTCTTT. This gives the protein CASSFGVMNTEAFF.

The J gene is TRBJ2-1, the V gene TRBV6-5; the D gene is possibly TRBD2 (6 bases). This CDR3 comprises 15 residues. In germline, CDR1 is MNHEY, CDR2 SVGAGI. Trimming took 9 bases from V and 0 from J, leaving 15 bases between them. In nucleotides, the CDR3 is TGTGCCAGTTCGGCGGGGCCGAGCTCCTACAATGAGCAGTTCTTC. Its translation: CASSAGPSSYNEQFF.

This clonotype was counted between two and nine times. Here the CDR3 DNA reads TGTGCCAGCAGTTTCGCAGGCAGGAACACCGGGGAGCTGTTTTTT. Its protein is CASSFAGRNTGELFF. V is TRBV12-3 or TRBV12-4 and J is TRBJ2-2; D gene ambiguous. The CDR3 runs to 15 residues. V dropped 3 bases and J dropped 1 base, with 9 bases sitting between them.

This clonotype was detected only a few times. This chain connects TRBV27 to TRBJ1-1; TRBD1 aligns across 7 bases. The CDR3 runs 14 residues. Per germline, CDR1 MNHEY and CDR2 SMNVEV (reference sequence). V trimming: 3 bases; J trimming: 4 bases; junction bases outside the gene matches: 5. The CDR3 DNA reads TGTGCCAGCAGTTTGGGTAGGGACAGCACTGAAGCTTTCTTT. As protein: CASSLGRDSTEAFF.

In DNA form, the CDR3 reads TGTGCCAGCAGTTTAGCCTTGGCCTACAATGAGCAGTTCTTC. This gives the protein CASSLALAYNEQFF. The V gene is TRBV12-3 or TRBV12-4, the J gene TRBJ2-1; D is ambiguous. Trimming shortened V by 0 bases and J by 2 bases, and 5 bases separated the two germline ends. There are 14 residues in the CDR3.

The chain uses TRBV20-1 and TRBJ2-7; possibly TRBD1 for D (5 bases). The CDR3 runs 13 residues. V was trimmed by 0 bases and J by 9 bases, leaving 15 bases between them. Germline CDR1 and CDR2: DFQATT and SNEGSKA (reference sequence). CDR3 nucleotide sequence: TGCAGTGCTAGAGATGACAGAGAAGTTGGGCAGTACTTC. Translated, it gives CSARDDREVGQYF.

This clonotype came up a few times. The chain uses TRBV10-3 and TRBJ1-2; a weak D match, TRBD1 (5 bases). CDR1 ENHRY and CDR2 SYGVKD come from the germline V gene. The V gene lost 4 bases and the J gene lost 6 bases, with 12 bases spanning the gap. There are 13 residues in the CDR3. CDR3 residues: CAISGGTADGYTF. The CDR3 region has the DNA TGTGCCATCAGTGGCGGGACGGCGGATGGCTACACCTTC.

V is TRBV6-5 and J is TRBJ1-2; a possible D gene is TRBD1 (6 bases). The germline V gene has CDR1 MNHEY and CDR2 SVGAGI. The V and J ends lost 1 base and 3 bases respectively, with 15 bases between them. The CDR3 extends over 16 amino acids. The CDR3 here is CASSYLRQAGYYGYTF. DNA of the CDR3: TGTGCCAGCAGTTACTTACGACAGGCTGGATACTATGGCTACACCTTC.

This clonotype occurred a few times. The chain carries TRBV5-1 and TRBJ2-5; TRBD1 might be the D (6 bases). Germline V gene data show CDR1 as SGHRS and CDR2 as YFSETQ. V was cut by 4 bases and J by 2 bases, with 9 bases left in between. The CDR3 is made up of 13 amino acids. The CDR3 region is CASSGTTQETQYF. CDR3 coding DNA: TGCGCCAGCAGCGGGACAACTCAAGAGACCCAGTACTTC.

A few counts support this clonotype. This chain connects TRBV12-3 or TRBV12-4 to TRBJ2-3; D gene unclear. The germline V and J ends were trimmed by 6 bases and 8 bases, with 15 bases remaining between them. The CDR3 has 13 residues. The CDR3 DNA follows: TGTGCCAGCAGCCCGAACGGTGCGGCTACGCAGTATTTT. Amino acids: CASSPNGAATQYF.

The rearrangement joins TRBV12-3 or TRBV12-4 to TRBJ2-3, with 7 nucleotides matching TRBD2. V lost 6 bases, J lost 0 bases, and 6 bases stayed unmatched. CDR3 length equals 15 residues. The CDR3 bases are TGTGCCAGCAGCCTGACTAGCAGTAGCACAGATACGCAGTATTTT. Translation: CASSLTSSSTDTQYF.